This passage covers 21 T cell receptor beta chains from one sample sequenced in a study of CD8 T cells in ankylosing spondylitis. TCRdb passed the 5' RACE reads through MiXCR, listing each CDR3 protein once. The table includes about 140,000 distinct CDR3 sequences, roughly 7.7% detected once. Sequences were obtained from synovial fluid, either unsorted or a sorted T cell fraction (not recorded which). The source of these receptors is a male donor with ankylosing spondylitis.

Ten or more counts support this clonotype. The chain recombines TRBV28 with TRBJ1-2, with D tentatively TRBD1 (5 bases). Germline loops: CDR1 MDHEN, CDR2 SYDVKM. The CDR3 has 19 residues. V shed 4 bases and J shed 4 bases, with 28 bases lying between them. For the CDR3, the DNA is TGTGCCAGCAGTTCTCTCAGGGATTTGGGTCGGGTTAGAGGCTATGGCTACACCTTC. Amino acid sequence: CASSSLRDLGRVRGYGYTF.

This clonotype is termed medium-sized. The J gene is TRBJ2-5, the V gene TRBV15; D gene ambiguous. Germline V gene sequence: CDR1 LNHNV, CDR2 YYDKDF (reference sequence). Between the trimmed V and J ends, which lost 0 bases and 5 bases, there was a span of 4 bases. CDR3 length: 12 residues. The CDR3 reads CATSRDQETQYF. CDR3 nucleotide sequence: TGTGCCACCAGCAGAGATCAGGAGACCCAGTACTTC.

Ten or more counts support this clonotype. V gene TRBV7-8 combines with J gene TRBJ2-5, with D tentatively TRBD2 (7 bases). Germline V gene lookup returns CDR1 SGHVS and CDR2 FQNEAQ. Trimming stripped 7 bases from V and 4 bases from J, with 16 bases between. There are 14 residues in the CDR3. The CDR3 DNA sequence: TGTGCCAGCACCCCTGGGGGGGGCCTAGAGACCCAGTACTTC. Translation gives CASTPGGGLETQYF.

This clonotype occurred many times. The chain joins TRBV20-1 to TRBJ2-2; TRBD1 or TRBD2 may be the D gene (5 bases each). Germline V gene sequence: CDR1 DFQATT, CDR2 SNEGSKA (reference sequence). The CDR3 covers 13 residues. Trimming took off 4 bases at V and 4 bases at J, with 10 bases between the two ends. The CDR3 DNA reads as TGCAGTGCTACCGGGGACGTCACCGGGGAGCTGTTTTTT. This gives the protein CSATGDVTGELFF.

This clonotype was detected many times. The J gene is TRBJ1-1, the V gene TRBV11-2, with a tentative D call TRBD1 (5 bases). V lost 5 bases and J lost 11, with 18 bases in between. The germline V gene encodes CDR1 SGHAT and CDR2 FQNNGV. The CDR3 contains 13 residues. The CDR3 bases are TGTGCCAGCAGCCCTAGCGTTGCAGGGTGGGCTTTCTTT. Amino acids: CASSPSVAGWAFF.

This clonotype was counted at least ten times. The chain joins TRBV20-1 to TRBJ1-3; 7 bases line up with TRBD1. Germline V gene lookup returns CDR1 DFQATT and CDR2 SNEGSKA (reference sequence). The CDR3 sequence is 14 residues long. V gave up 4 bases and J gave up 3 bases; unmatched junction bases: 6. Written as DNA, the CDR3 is TGCAGTGCTACAAAGGGGGCTCGTGGAAACACCATATATTTT. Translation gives CSATKGARGNTIYF.

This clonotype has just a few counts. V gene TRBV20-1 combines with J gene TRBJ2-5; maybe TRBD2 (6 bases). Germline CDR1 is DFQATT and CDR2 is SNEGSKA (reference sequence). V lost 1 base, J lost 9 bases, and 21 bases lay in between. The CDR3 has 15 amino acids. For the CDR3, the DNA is TGCAGTGCTAGAGTGACCGGTGCCGGGAGCGGTGCCCAGTACTTC. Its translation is CSARVTGAGSGAQYF.

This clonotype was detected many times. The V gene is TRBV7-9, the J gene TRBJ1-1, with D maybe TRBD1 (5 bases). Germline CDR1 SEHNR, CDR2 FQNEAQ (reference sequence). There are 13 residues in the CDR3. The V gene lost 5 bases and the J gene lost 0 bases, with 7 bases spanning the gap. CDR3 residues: CASSPGMNTEAFF. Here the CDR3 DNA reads TGTGCCAGCAGCCCAGGGATGAACACTGAAGCTTTCTTT.

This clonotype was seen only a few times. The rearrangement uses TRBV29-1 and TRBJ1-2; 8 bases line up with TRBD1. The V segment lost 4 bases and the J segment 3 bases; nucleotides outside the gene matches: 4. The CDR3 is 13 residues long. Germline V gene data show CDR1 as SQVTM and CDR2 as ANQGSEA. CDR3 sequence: CSVATDRDYGYTF. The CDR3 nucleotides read TGCAGCGTTGCCACGGACAGGGACTATGGCTACACCTTC.

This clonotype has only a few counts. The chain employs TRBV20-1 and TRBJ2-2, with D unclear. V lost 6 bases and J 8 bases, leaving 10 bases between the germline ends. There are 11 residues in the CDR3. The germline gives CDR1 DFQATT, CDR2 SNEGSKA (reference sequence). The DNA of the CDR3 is TGCAGTGCGTTACTGAATGGGGAGCTGTTTTTT. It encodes CSALLNGELFF.

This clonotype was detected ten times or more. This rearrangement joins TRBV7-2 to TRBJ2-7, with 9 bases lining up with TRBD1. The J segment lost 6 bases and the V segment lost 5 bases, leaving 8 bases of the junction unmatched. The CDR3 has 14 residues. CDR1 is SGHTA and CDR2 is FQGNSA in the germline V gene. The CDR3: CASSPRTGDGEQYF. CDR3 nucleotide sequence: TGTGCCAGCAGCCCACGGACAGGGGATGGCGAGCAGTACTTC.

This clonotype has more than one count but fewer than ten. Here the CDR3 DNA reads TGTGCCTGGAGTGTACCGGGAAGACAAGAGACCCAGTACTTC. Protein: CAWSVPGRQETQYF. V and J are TRBV30 and TRBJ2-5; D might be TRBD2 (5 bases). Trimming stripped 0 bases from V and 2 bases from J, with 10 bases between. This CDR3 is built from 14 residues. Per germline, CDR1 GTSNPN and CDR2 SVGIG (reference sequence).

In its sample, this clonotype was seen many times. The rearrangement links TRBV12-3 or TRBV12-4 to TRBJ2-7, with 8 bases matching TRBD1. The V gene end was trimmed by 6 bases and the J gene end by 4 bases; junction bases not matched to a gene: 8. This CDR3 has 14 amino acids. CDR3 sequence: CASRTSGGGYEQYF. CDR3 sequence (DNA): TGTGCCAGCAGAACCTCAGGGGGCGGGTACGAGCAGTACTTC.

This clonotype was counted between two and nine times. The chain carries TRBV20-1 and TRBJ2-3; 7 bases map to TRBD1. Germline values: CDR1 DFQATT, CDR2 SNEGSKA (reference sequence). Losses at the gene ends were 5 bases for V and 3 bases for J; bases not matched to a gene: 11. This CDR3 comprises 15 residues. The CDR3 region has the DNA TGCAGTGCTCCCACAGGGGTCCTTTGGACAGATACGCAGTATTTT. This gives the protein CSAPTGVLWTDTQYF.

The CDR3 DNA is TGTGCCAGCAGCTCGACAGGGGGCTTCCAGCCCCAGCATTTT. This gives the protein CASSSTGGFQPQHF. V and J are TRBV7-2 and TRBJ1-5; 10 positions agree with TRBD1. The germline CDR1 and CDR2 sequences are SGHTA and FQGNSA. This CDR3 is 14 amino acids long. The J segment lost 7 bases and the V segment lost 4 bases, leaving 4 bases of the junction unmatched.

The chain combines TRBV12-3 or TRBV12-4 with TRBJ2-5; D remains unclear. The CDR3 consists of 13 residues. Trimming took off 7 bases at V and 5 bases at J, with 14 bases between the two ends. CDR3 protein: CASTRGLGETQYF. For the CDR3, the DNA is TGTGCCAGCACCCGTGGATTGGGGGAGACCCAGTACTTC.

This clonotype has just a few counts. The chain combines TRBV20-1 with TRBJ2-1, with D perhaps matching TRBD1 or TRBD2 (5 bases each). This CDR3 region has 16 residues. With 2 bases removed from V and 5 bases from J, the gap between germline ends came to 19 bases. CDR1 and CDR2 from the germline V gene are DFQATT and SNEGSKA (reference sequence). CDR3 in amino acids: CSARWPGPRVHNEQFF. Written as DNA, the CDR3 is TGCAGTGCTAGATGGCCGGGACCCCGGGTCCACAATGAGCAGTTCTTC.

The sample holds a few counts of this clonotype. The CDR3 reads CATASTRHSGNTIYF. Written as DNA, the CDR3 is TGTGCCACCGCCTCAACCCGTCACTCTGGAAACACCATATATTTT. V is TRBV7-2 and J is TRBJ1-3; no reliable D call. The CDR3 consists of 15 residues. CDR1 SGHTA and CDR2 FQGNSA come from the germline V gene. V lost 10 bases to trimming and J lost 0 bases, with 16 bases between them.

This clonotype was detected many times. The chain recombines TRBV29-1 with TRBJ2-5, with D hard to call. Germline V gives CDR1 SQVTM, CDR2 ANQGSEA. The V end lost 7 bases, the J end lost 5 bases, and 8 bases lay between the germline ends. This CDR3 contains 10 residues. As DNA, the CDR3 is TGCAGCGCCGAGAGGGAGACCCAGTACTTC. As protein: CSAERETQYF.

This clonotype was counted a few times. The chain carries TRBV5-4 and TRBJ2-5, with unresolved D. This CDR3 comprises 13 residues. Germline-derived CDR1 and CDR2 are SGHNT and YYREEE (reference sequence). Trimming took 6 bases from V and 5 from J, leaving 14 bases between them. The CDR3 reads CASTFDERETQYF. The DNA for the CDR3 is TGTGCCAGCACCTTCGATGAAAGGGAGACCCAGTACTTC.

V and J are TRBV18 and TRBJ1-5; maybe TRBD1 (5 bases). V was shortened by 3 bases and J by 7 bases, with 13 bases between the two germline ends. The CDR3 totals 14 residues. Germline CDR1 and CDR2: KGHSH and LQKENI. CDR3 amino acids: CASSPQTGAQPQHF. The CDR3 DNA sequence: TGTGCCAGCTCACCCCAAACAGGCGCGCAGCCCCAGCATTTT.